This entry lists 22 T cell receptor beta chains sequenced from one sample in a study of T cells in Graves' hyperthyroidism and ophthalmopathy. TCR beta CDR3 regions were amplified from RNA transcripts. TCR CDR3 regions were first amplified by RT-PCR with HTBI primers. TCRdb reanalysed the multiplex PCR reads using MiXCR and keeps one entry per CDR3 protein. The sample lists about 570,000 distinct CDR3 sequences; around 46% were seen once. The sample comprised peripheral blood or thyroid tissue (not recorded which). Every receptor here comes from an adult woman with Graves' disease, either hyperthyroidism or ophthalmopathy (not recorded which).

Worth noting for this clonotype: Possible read error: a much larger clone is one base away. V usage is TRBV9 and J usage is TRBJ2-5; D is unresolved. The germline CDR1 and CDR2 sequences are SGDLS and YYNGEE. The CDR3 runs to 13 residues. CDR3 nucleotide sequence: TGTGCCATCAGCACGTATTCACGAGAGACCCAGTACTTC. Protein sequence: CAISTYSRETQYF.

The V gene is TRBV20-1, the J gene TRBJ2-7, with TRBD2 matching over 7 bases. Losses at the gene ends were 3 bases for V and 1 base for J; bases not matched to a gene: 9. CDR1 and CDR2 (germline): DFQATT, SNEGSKA (reference sequence). The CDR3 totals 15 residues. The CDR3 is CSASTGGPLSYEQYF. CDR3 sequence (DNA): TGCAGTGCTAGTACGGGGGGACCACTGTCCTACGAGCAGTACTTC.

The rearrangement uses TRBV19 and TRBJ2-2; the match to TRBD2 covers 9 bases. V trimming: 6 bases; J trimming: 4 bases; junction bases outside the gene matches: 3. CDR3 length equals 14 residues. Looked up from germline, CDR1 is LNHDA and CDR2 is SQIVND (reference sequence). This CDR3 is CASSSGRSTGELFF. The CDR3 nucleotides are TGTGCCAGTAGCAGCGGGAGGAGCACCGGGGAGCTGTTTTTT. Combining the CDR3 with reference TRBV19 and TRBJ2-2 gives the whole variable domain DGGITQSPKYLFRKEGQNVTLSCEQNLNHDAMYWYRQDPGQGLRLIYYSQIVNDFQKGDIAEGYSVSREKKESFPLTVTSAQKNPTAFYLCASSSGRSTGELFFGEGSRLTVL.

This clonotype has ten or more counts. The CDR3 loop is CASSLARGVANQPQHF. Written as DNA, the CDR3 is TGTGCCAGCAGCTTAGCGCGTGGGGTCGCGAATCAGCCCCAGCATTTT. The chain joins TRBV7-8 to TRBJ1-5, with D unclear. CDR1 and CDR2 (germline): SGHVS, FQNEAQ. V gave up 0 bases and J gave up 4 bases, with 13 bases separating them. The CDR3 sequence is 16 residues long. Drawing the rest from reference TRBV7-8 and TRBJ1-5, the complete variable domain is GAGVSQSPRYKVAKRGQDVALRCDPISGHVSLFWYQQALGQGPEFLTYFQNEAQLDKSGLPSDRFFAERPEGSVSTLKIQRTQQEDSAVYLCASSLARGVANQPQHFGDGTRLSIL.

This clonotype has at least ten counts. V gene TRBV12-3 or TRBV12-4 combines with J gene TRBJ1-1, with 8 bases matching TRBD1. V lost 3 bases to trimming and J lost 7 bases; unmatched junction nucleotides: 16. The CDR3 covers 17 residues. CDR3 in amino acids: CASSFTQDRVFRVEAFF. The CDR3 DNA reads as TGTGCCAGCAGTTTTACCCAGGACAGGGTGTTTCGTGTTGAAGCTTTCTTT.

This rearrangement joins TRBV6-1 to TRBJ1-6; D unresolved. This CDR3 has 12 amino acids. Germline V gene data show CDR1 as MNHNS and CDR2 as SASEGT. Trimming took 8 bases from V and 7 from J, leaving 9 bases between them. In DNA form, the CDR3 reads TGTGCCAGCGGAGGAGTAAATTCACCCCTCCACTTT. Its protein product is CASGGVNSPLHF.

This clonotype was recorded at least ten times. The genes are TRBV9 and TRBJ2-2; possible D gene TRBD2, 7 bases. Germline V lookup: CDR1 SGDLS, CDR2 YYNGEE. The V end was cut by 7 bases, the J end by 7 bases, with 20 bases between. The CDR3 loop spans 15 amino acids. CDR3 sequence: CASASGGGMIGELFF. The CDR3 nucleotides are TGTGCCAGCGCCTCGGGGGGCGGGATGATCGGGGAGCTGTTTTTT.

Concerning this clonotype: At one end, the junction sequence differs from germline, possibly due to a read error. The J gene is TRBJ1-1, the V gene TRBV7-3; no definite D call. CDR1 is SGHTA, CDR2 FQGTGA, per germline. The CDR3 totals 13 residues. CDR3 sequence: CASSLELNTGAFF. The CDR3 DNA is TGTGCCAGCAGCTTGGAACTGAACACTGGAGCTTTCTTT.

This clonotype has at least ten counts. V and J are TRBV7-2 and TRBJ1-6; 8 bases match TRBD1. V shed 4 bases and J 9 bases; nucleotides not matched to a gene: 5. CDR1 SGHTA and CDR2 FQGNSA come from the germline V gene. This CDR3 has 14 residues. CDR3: CASSYTGGISPLHF. Written as DNA, the CDR3 is TGTGCCAGCAGCTATACAGGGGGAATTTCACCCCTCCACTTT. The variable domain in full, with the rest retrieved from reference TRBV7-2 and TRBJ1-6, is GAGVSQSPSNKVTEKGKDVELRCDPISGHTALYWYRQSLGQGLEFLIYFQGNSAPDKSGLPSDRFSAERTGGSVSTLTIQRTQQEDSAVYLCASSYTGGISPLHFGNGTRLTVT.

This clonotype appeared many times. The chain links TRBV7-9 to TRBJ1-2; D unclear. This CDR3 region has 13 residues. The V gene's germline CDR1 is SEHNR and CDR2 FQNEAQ (reference sequence). V was clipped by 0 bases and J by 8 bases, with 10 bases between them. The CDR3, as DNA: TGTGCCAGCAGCTTAGCTGCGGTGAGGGGCTACACCTTC. It codes for CASSLAAVRGYTF.

This clonotype was detected many times. The genes are TRBV7-3 and TRBJ1-1; D possibly corresponds to TRBD1 (5 bases). Trimming removed 5 bases from V and 6 bases from J, with 19 bases in between. This CDR3 has 15 amino acids. CDR1 and CDR2 (germline): SGHTA, FQGTGA. The CDR3 DNA reads as TGTGCCAGCAGCCCAGATGTCCGGGGCAGGGCTGAAGCTTTCTTT. Residues: CASSPDVRGRAEAFF.

This clonotype was seen many times. This sequence joins TRBV10-3 and TRBJ2-2; TRBD1 agrees at 7 bases. CDR1 is ENHRY and CDR2 is SYGVKD in the germline V gene. The CDR3 extends over 15 amino acids. V dropped 4 bases and J dropped 4; count of bases not matched to a gene: 6. CDR3: CAISGQGLGTGELFF. CDR3 bases: TGTGCCATCAGTGGACAGGGATTAGGCACCGGGGAGCTGTTTTTT.

This clonotype was counted once. The chain links TRBV19 to TRBJ2-2; 10 positions agree with TRBD1. CDR1 LNHDA and CDR2 SQIVND come from the germline V gene (reference sequence). The CDR3 loop spans 14 amino acids. V shed 3 bases, J shed 9 bases, and the junction held 4 bases outside the gene matches. This CDR3 reads CASSMADRGRELFF. The CDR3 nucleotides read TGTGCCAGTAGTATGGCGGACAGGGGGAGGGAGCTGTTTTTT.

This clonotype was seen only once. The chain carries TRBV20-1 and TRBJ1-5, with TRBD1 matching over 8 bases. The trim removed 2 bases at V and 7 bases at J, leaving 13 bases unmatched. Germline CDR1 and CDR2: DFQATT and SNEGSKA (reference sequence). The CDR3 contains 16 residues. The CDR3 is CSARKEGQGGGQPQHF. In DNA, the CDR3 is TGCAGTGCTAGAAAAGAAGGACAGGGTGGAGGACAGCCCCAGCATTTT.

This chain links TRBV19 with TRBJ2-2; weak D call: TRBD2 (5 bases). Germline CDR1 LNHDA, CDR2 SQIVND (reference sequence). The V end was cut by 2 bases, the J end by 4 bases, with 8 bases between. CDR3 size: 14 residues. The CDR3 loop reads CASSIKGVTGELFF. The CDR3 DNA reads TGTGCCAGTAGTATAAAGGGAGTCACCGGGGAGCTGTTTTTT.

This clonotype appeared many times. The chain carries TRBV7-9 and TRBJ2-5, with 8 bases matching TRBD1. Germline V lookup: CDR1 SEHNR, CDR2 FQNEAQ (reference sequence). The CDR3 length is 16 residues. V dropped 5 bases and J dropped 7; count of bases not matched to a gene: 15. CDR3 nucleotides: TGTGCCAGCAGCCCGAGAACAGGGGGAGTTGTGGGGACCCAGTACTTC. This sequence encodes CASSPRTGGVVGTQYF.

The J gene is TRBJ1-1, the V gene TRBV9; D gene uncertain. Trimming took off 4 bases at V and 0 bases at J, with 16 bases between the two ends. The length of the CDR3 is 16 residues. CDR1 is SGDLS and CDR2 is YYNGEE in the germline V gene. The CDR3, as DNA: TGTGCCAGCAGCCACCGGACGCGTCCCTTGAACACTGAAGCTTTCTTT. Its protein product is CASSHRTRPLNTEAFF.

This clonotype was counted at least ten times. This chain joins TRBV28 and TRBJ1-5, with 8 bases that match TRBD1. The CDR3 spans 14 residues. V was clipped by 3 bases and J by 6 bases; unmatched bases: 4. Germline CDR1 is MDHEN and CDR2 is SYDVKM. The CDR3 DNA reads TGTGCCAGCAGTTTCCGACAGGGGACTCAGCCCCAGCATTTT. Translating it yields CASSFRQGTQPQHF.

This clonotype has ten or more counts. V gene TRBV12-3 or TRBV12-4 combines with J gene TRBJ2-7; D might be TRBD1 (5 bases). CDR3 size: 13 residues. V was shortened by 6 bases and J by 4 bases, with 13 bases between the two germline ends. CDR3 nucleotides: TGTGCCAGCAGGGGGCCTGTAGCTTACGAGCAGTACTTC. Encoded protein: CASRGPVAYEQYF.

The genes are TRBV20-1 and TRBJ2-2, with D possibly matching TRBD2 (6 bases). The CDR3 runs to 15 residues. V was clipped by 0 bases and J by 3 bases, with 11 bases between them. Germline V gene data show CDR1 as DFQATT and CDR2 as SNEGSKA (reference sequence). CDR3 sequence (DNA): TGCAGTGCTAGAGATCACGGGAGAGACACCGGGGAGCTGTTTTTT. Residues: CSARDHGRDTGELFF.

This clonotype was detected ten times or more. This chain uses TRBV5-1 with TRBJ2-6; D is undetermined. Germline loops: CDR1 SGHRS, CDR2 YFSETQ. V lost 0 bases, J lost 12 bases, and 16 bases lay in between. The CDR3 covers 15 residues. The DNA of the CDR3 is TGCGCCAGCAGCTTGGAGGCTAGAAACTCGGGCGTCCTGACTTTC. Amino acid sequence: CASSLEARNSGVLTF.

This chain connects TRBV29-1 to TRBJ2-7; D might be TRBD1 (6 bases). The germline CDR1 and CDR2 sequences are SQVTM and ANQGSEA. V was pared by 6 bases and J by 3 bases, with 12 bases between. The CDR3 has 12 residues. CDR3 nucleotide sequence: TGCAGCGTGATTTCCAGGGGCTACGAGCAGTACTTC. This gives the protein CSVISRGYEQYF.